This TCR beta chain was retrieved from a study of vaccination and CD4 T cells after COVID-19. Study information: Six males and four females, two of them Hispanic, were enrolled as convalescents.

Between the trimmed V and J ends, which lost 6 bases and 2 bases, there was a span of 16 bases. Germline CDR1 and CDR2: SSHAT and FNYEAQ (reference sequence). CDR3 length equals 15 residues. This clonotype has more than one count but fewer than ten. The antigen is not known. Cultured CD4+ T cells had their DNA profiled by the Oncomine TCR Beta short-read assay. Each CDR3 protein is one row after TCRdb ran MiXCR on the PCR reads. The data show some 20,000 distinct CDR3 sequences, with under 65% seen just once and around 9.3% held by the top ten. The treatment: roughly 10-day PBMC culture with coronavirus spike peptide pools or control peptides (ViraFEST assay). First, ViraFEST expanded antigen-specific T cells with peptide pools, and next it sequenced the TCRs. PBMCs, plated at roughly 2 million per well, were grown in the presence of 10 IU/ml IL-2 and roughly 10 ug/ml peptide pools.

The sample in question was CD4+ T cells from blood, cultured in vitro, obtained after SARS-CoV-2 vaccination. V and J are TRBV7-7 and TRBJ1-2, with D tentatively TRBD1 (6 bases). This sequence was found in a human donor who had recovered from COVID-19. The CDR3 sequence: CASRHNRDKNYGYTF. The DNA for the CDR3 is TGTGCCAGCAGGCACAACCGGGACAAAAACTATGGCTACACCTTC.